The 15 T cell receptor beta chains presented below share a single source sample, sequenced in a study of beta chain features in type 1 diabetes. Investigators reverse transcribed all isolated RNA, so they sequenced expressed TCRB transcripts. Clones were sequenced by immunoSEQ multiplex PCR, and TCRdb holds only the in-frame ones, with some missing. Found here are 200,000 to 250,000 clones, roughly 9.6% of them singletons; the top ten hold 0.03% to 0.035%. The source material was naive CD4+ T cells from blood. These receptors originate from a young woman in good health.

The chain joins TRBV30 to TRBJ2-3; 13 bases align to TRBD2. The ends lost 0 bases at V and 1 base at J; junction bases unmatched: 13. Germline V gene data show CDR1 as GTSNPN and CDR2 as SVGIG (reference sequence). CDR3 length equals 20 residues. CDR3 loop: CAWSVLRLAGGGDGTDTQYF. CDR3 coding DNA: TGTGCCTGGAGTGTTCTTAGACTAGCGGGAGGCGGGGACGGCACAGATACGCAGTATTTT.

The chain is built from TRBV30 and TRBJ2-2, with TRBD2 matching over 9 bases. Germline V gene lookup returns CDR1 GTSNPN and CDR2 SVGIG (reference sequence). V was clipped by 5 bases and J by 0 bases; unmatched bases: 10. The length of the CDR3 is 17 residues. Written as DNA, the CDR3 is TGTGCCTGGGGGTTGGGGAGGACTAGCGCGAACACCGGGGAGCTGTTTTTT. Its translation is CAWGLGRTSANTGELFF.

This clone was detected only a few times. V gene TRBV2 combines with J gene TRBJ2-3; D not certain. The germline V gene encodes CDR1 SNHLY and CDR2 FYNNEI. The length of the CDR3 is 14 residues. Between the trimmed V and J ends, which lost 7 bases and 0 bases, there was a span of 11 bases. The CDR3 spells CASKDSPSTDTQYF. The CDR3 DNA follows: TGTGCCAGCAAAGATAGCCCCAGCACAGATACGCAGTATTTT.

The chain links TRBV11-1 to TRBJ2-2, with D possibly matching TRBD2 (5 bases). The ends were cut back, 5 bases at V and 6 bases at J, with 13 bases in the middle. This CDR3 is built from 14 residues. Germline assignment: CDR1 SGHAT and CDR2 FQDESV (reference sequence). This CDR3 is CASSLRRFAGELFF. The CDR3 nucleotides read TGTGCCAGCAGCCTGCGGAGGTTCGCCGGGGAGCTGTTTTTT.

This clone was detected only a few times. The chain employs TRBV18 and TRBJ2-3, with 8 bases aligning to TRBD1. V dropped 4 bases and J dropped 5; count of bases not matched to a gene: 8. Per germline, CDR1 KGHSH and CDR2 LQKENI. The CDR3 runs 15 residues. CDR3 sequence (DNA): TGTGCCAGCTCACAAGTCGGCGACAGGGGAGATACGCAGTATTTT. Residues: CASSQVGDRGDTQYF.

In its sample, this clone was seen a few times. It is unclear where the CDR3 begins or ends on the DNA, so no DNA is shown, and the CDR3 is as TCRdb lists it. This chain uses TRBV5-4 with TRBJ2-7; TRBD1 is taken as the D call from the table, unchecked against the DNA. CDR1 is SGHNT, CDR2 YYREEE, per germline (reference sequence). The CDR3 comprises 16 residues, both ends counted. CDR3 loop: CASSLIGTGSSTSLSF.

The gene calls are TRBV2 and TRBJ1-1; D unclear. Germline CDR1 SNHLY, CDR2 FYNNEI. The CDR3 runs 13 residues. Trimming removed 8 bases from V and 4 bases from J, with 14 bases in between. The CDR3 region is CASGRSVVTEAFF. The DNA for the CDR3 is TGTGCCAGCGGTCGTTCGGTGGTCACTGAAGCTTTCTTT.

This clone was detected only a few times. V usage is TRBV2 and J usage is TRBJ2-5, with D possibly matching TRBD1 (6 bases). Trimming cost V 5 bases and J 1 base, with 17 bases left between them. This CDR3 spans 16 amino acids. CDR1 is SNHLY, CDR2 FYNNEI, per germline. CDR3: CASSPTTGRGQETQYF. The CDR3 DNA reads TGTGCCAGCAGTCCCACGACAGGACGGGGCCAAGAGACCCAGTACTTC. Using reference TRBV2 and TRBJ2-5 for the parts outside the CDR3, the full variable domain is EPEVTQTPSHQVTQMGQEVILRCVPISNHLYFYWYRQILGQKVEFLVSFYNNEISEKSEIFDDQFSVERPDGSNFTLKIRSTKLEDSAMYFCASSPTTGRGQETQYFGPGTRLLVL.

The J gene is TRBJ2-3, the V gene TRBV6-5, with 8 bases fitting TRBD2. This CDR3 contains 12 residues. Germline CDR1 MNHEY, CDR2 SVGAGI. DNA of the CDR3: TGTGCAGCCCGGGGGGGGACAGATACGCAGTATTTT. This sequence encodes CAARGGTDTQYF.

This clone has just a few counts. In DNA form, the CDR3 reads TGCGCCAGCAGACACGGGGACAGAATTTTGAACACTGAAGCTTTCTTT. It specifies CASRHGDRILNTEAFF. V is TRBV5-1 and J is TRBJ1-1; TRBD1 agrees at 7 bases. CDR3 length: 16 amino acids. Trimming at V came to 5 bases and at J to 0 bases, leaving 10 bases not matched to a gene. CDR1 and CDR2 (germline): SGHRS, YFSETQ. Filled out from reference TRBV5-1 and TRBJ1-1, the complete variable domain reads KAGVTQTPRYLIKTRGQQVTLSCSPISGHRSVSWYQQTPGQGLQFLFEYFSETQRNKGNFPGRFSGRQFSNSRSEMNVSTLELGDSALYLCASRHGDRILNTEAFFGQGTRLTVV.

This clone was detected a few times. CDR3 coding DNA: TGTGCCAGCAGCGTAGACCCCATCGGGGGGGCGACAGATACGCAGTATTTT. Translation: CASSVDPIGGATDTQYF. The gene calls are TRBV9 and TRBJ2-3; 8 bases are a match to TRBD2. In germline, CDR1 is SGDLS, CDR2 YYNGEE. The CDR3 totals 17 residues. V lost 0 bases and J lost 3; bases outside the gene matches: 9.

There are a few counts of this clone. The chain is built from TRBV7-8 and TRBJ2-7; D possibly corresponds to TRBD1 (6 bases). The CDR3 has 16 residues. The V and J ends lost 5 bases and 2 bases respectively, with 19 bases between them. Germline V CDR1 and CDR2: SGHVS, FQNEAQ. The DNA of the CDR3 is TGTGCCAGCAGCACCCGACCCCGGGACACTGCCTACGAGCAGTACTTC. This encodes CASSTRPRDTAYEQYF.

The sample holds many counts of this clone. The chain links TRBV19 to TRBJ2-1; the match to TRBD1 covers 8 bases. V shed 8 bases, J shed 8 bases, and the junction held 14 bases outside the gene matches. This CDR3 has 15 residues. CDR1 and CDR2 (germline): LNHDA, SQIVND (reference sequence). CDR3 nucleotide sequence: TGTGCCAGTCGCTCCTCCGGGACAGGTAACGATGAGCAGTTCTTC. Translated: CASRSSGTGNDEQFF.

This clone showed up just a few times. V is TRBV11-2 and J is TRBJ1-2, with D possibly TRBD1 on 6 matching bases. The V gene's germline CDR1 is SGHAT and CDR2 FQNNGV. With 3 bases removed from V and 7 bases from J, the gap between germline ends came to 12 bases. The CDR3 has 13 residues. The CDR3 nucleotides read TGTGCCAGCAGCTTGCGGGGGCAGGGTGGCTACACCTTC. Amino acids: CASSLRGQGGYTF.

This clone was seen only a few times. The chain uses TRBV29-1 and TRBJ1-3, with 8 bases matching TRBD1. The CDR3 is 13 amino acids. The V segment lost 7 bases and the J segment 2 bases; nucleotides outside the gene matches: 4. The V gene's germline CDR1 is SQVTM and CDR2 ANQGSEA. The CDR3 spells CSGQGSTGNTIYF. CDR3 bases: TGCAGCGGACAGGGGAGTACTGGAAACACCATATATTTT.